Shown below are 7 T cell receptor beta chains from a single sample sequenced in a study of blood T cell repertoires in COVID-19. Only in-frame clones appear in the TCRdb table, and some are missing; sequencing was by immunoSEQ multiplex PCR. The table includes over 110,000 clones, under 90% detected once. Sequencing was done on a sample of PBMCs or T cells enriched from blood (not recorded which). Receptors originate from a man aged 50-59 years in a cohort exposed to, infected with or recovered from COVID-19 (not recorded which).

The chain combines TRBV19 with TRBJ2-3, with a weak D call TRBD1 (6 bases). CDR1 and CDR2 (germline): LNHDA, SQIVND (reference sequence). This CDR3 spans 15 amino acids. The V and J ends lost 8 bases and 1 base respectively, with 16 bases between them. In DNA form, the CDR3 reads TGTGCCAGTCGAAAACAGGGAAGTGGCACAGATACGCAGTATTTT. Translation: CASRKQGSGTDTQYF.

This CDR3 reads CASSYLRGKETQYF. In DNA form, the CDR3 reads TGTGCCAGCAGTTACTTGAGGGGGAAAGAGACCCAGTACTTC. The chain joins TRBV6-5 to TRBJ2-5; weak D call: TRBD1 (6 bases). Trimming stripped 1 base from V and 3 bases from J, with 9 bases between. The CDR3 is made up of 14 amino acids. CDR1 and CDR2 from the germline V gene are MNHEY and SVGAGI.

This chain uses TRBV9 with TRBJ2-3, with D tentatively TRBD2 (5 bases). This CDR3 region has 15 residues. The germline V gene encodes CDR1 SGDLS and CDR2 YYNGEE. Trimming shortened V by 0 bases and J by 2 bases, and 10 bases separated the two germline ends. CDR3 protein: CASSVGGSDTDTQYF. In DNA, the CDR3 is TGTGCCAGCAGCGTAGGAGGGAGCGACACAGATACGCAGTATTTT.

The rearrangement uses TRBV29-1 and TRBJ1-2; TRBD1 aligns across 8 bases. The V gene end was trimmed by 4 bases and the J gene end by 7 bases; junction bases not matched to a gene: 5. CDR3 length: 12 amino acids. CDR1 SQVTM and CDR2 ANQGSEA come from the germline V gene. Here the CDR3 reads CSVVSQGAGYTF. The CDR3 DNA follows: TGCAGCGTTGTATCCCAGGGGGCTGGCTACACCTTC.

The chain recombines TRBV15 with TRBJ2-1, with D maybe TRBD2 (6 bases). Trimming removed 0 bases from V and 11 bases from J, with 14 bases in between. Germline CDR1 is LNHNV and CDR2 is YYDKDF (reference sequence). This CDR3 comprises 14 residues. CDR3 nucleotide sequence: TGTGCCACCAGCAGAGAGGAGGGAACCCTTAAGCAGTTCTTC. This translates into CATSREEGTLKQFF. The whole variable domain, filled in from reference TRBV15 and TRBJ2-1, reads DAMVIQNPRYQVTQFGKPVTLSCSQTLNHNVMYWYQQKSSQAPKLLFHYYDKDFNNEADTPDNFQSRRPNTSFCFLDIRSPGLGDTAMYLCATSREEGTLKQFFGPGTRLTVL.

This clone came up a few times. This chain links TRBV30 with TRBJ2-2; D possibly corresponds to TRBD2 (5 bases). The CDR3 covers 13 residues. CDR1 and CDR2 (germline): GTSNPN, SVGIG (reference sequence). Trimming took 5 bases from V and 5 from J, leaving 12 bases between them. The DNA for the CDR3 is TGTGCCTGGTCCCGGACGGGAACCGGGGAGCTGTTTTTT. This translates into CAWSRTGTGELFF.

The chain combines TRBV7-9 with TRBJ1-4; 9 positions agree with TRBD1. CDR3 length: 15 residues. V lost 4 bases, J lost 6 bases, and 6 bases stayed unmatched. The germline V gene has CDR1 SEHNR and CDR2 FQNEAQ (reference sequence). CDR3 coding DNA: TGTGCCAGCAGCTCTGGACAGGGGCCTTATGAAAAACTGTTTTTT. The encoded protein is CASSSGQGPYEKLFF.